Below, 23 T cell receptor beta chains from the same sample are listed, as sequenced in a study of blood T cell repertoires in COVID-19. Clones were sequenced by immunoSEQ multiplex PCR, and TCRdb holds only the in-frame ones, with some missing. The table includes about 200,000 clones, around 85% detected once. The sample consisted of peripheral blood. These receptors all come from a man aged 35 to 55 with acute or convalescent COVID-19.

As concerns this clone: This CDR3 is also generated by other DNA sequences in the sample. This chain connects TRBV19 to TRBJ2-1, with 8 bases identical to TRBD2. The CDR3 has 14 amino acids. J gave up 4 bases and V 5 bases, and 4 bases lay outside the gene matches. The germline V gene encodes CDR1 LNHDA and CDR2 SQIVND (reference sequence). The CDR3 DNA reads TGTGCCAGTAGTCCGGGGGGGGCTTACAATGAGCAGTTCTTC. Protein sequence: CASSPGGAYNEQFF.

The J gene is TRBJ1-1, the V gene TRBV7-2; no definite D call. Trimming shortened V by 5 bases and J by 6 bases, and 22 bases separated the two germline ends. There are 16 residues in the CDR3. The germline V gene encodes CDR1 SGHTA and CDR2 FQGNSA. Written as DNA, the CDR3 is TGTGCCAGCAGCCGCGCAGGACTCACAAGGAGCGCTGAAGCTTTCTTT. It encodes CASSRAGLTRSAEAFF. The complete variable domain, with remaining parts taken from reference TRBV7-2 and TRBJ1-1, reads GAGVSQSPSNKVTEKGKDVELRCDPISGHTALYWYRQSLGQGLEFLIYFQGNSAPDKSGLPSDRFSAERTGGSVSTLTIQRTQQEDSAVYLCASSRAGLTRSAEAFFGQGTRLTVV.

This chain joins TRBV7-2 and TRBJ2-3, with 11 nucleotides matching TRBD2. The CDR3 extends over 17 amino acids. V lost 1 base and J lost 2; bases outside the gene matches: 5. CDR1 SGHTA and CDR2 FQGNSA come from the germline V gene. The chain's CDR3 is CASSLVVAGGLTDTQYF. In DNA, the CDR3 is TGTGCCAGCAGCTTAGTGGTAGCGGGAGGGCTCACAGATACGCAGTATTTT.

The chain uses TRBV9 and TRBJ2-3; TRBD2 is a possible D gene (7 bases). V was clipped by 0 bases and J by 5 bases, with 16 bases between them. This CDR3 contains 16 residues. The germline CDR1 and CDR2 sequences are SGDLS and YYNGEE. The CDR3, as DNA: TGTGCCAGCAGCGTAGAGGGGGGCGCTAGCGGAGATACGCAGTATTTT. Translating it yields CASSVEGGASGDTQYF.

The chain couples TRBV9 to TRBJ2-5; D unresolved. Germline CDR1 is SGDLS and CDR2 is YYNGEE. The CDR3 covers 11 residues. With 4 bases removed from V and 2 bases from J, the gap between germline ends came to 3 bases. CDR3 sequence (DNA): TGTGCCAGCAGCATACAAGAGACCCAGTACTTC. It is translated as CASSIQETQYF.

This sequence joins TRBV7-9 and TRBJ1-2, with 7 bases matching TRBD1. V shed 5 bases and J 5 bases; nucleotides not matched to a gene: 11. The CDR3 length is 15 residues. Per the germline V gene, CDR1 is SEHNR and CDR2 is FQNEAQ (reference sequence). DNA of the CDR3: TGTGCCAGCAGCCCGACAGGGATTATGGAGTATGGCTACACCTTC. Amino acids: CASSPTGIMEYGYTF.

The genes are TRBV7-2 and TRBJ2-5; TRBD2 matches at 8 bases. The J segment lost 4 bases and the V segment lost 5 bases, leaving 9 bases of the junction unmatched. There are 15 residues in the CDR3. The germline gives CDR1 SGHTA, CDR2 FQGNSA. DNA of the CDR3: TGTGCCAGCAGCCGGGGGGCGGGGGGCGGAGAGACCCAGTACTTC. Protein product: CASSRGAGGGETQYF. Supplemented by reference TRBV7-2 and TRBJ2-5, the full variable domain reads GAGVSQSPSNKVTEKGKDVELRCDPISGHTALYWYRQSLGQGLEFLIYFQGNSAPDKSGLPSDRFSAERTGGSVSTLTIQRTQQEDSAVYLCASSRGAGGGETQYFGPGTRLLVL.

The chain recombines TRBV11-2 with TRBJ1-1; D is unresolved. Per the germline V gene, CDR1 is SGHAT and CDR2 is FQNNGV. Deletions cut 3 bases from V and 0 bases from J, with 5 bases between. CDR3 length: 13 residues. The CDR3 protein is CASSFLVNTEAFF. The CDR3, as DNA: TGTGCCAGCAGCTTCTTAGTGAACACTGAAGCTTTCTTT.

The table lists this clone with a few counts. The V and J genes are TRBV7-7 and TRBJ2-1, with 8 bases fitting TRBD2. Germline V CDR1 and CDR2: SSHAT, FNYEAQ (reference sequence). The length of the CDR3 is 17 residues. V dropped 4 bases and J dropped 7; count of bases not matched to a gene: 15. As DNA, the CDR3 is TGTGCCAGCAGCTCAAAGGGGGTCGGGACTAGTATTAATGAGCAGTTCTTC. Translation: CASSSKGVGTSINEQFF.

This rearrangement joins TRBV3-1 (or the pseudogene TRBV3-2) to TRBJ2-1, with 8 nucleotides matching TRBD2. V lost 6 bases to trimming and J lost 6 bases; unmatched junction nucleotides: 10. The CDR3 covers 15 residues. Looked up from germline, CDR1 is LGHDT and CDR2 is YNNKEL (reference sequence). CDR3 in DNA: TGTGCCAGCAGTCGCCTTAGGGCGGGGGGCAATGAGCAGTTCTTC. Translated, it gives CASSRLRAGGNEQFF.

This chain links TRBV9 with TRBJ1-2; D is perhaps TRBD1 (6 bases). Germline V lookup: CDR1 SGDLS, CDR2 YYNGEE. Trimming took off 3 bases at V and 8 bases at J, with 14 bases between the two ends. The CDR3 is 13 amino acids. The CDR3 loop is CASSARDMRGYTF. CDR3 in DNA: TGTGCCAGCAGCGCCAGGGACATGCGAGGCTACACCTTC.

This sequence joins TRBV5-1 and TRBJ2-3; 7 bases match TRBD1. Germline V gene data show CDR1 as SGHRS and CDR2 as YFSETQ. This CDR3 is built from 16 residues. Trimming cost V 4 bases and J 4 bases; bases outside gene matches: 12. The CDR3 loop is CASSRFGQGVADTQYF. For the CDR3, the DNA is TGCGCCAGCAGCCGCTTTGGGCAGGGGGTAGCAGATACGCAGTATTTT.

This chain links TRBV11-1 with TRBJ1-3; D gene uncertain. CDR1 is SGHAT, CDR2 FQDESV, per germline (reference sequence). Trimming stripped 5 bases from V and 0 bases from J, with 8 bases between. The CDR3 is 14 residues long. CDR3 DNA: TGTGCCAGCAGCCGCAGATCCTCTGGAAACACCATATATTTT. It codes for CASSRRSSGNTIYF.

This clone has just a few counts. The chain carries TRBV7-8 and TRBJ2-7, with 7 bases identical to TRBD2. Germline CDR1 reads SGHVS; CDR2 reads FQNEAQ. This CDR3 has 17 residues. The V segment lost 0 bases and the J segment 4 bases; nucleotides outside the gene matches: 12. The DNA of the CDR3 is TGTGCCAGCAGCTTAGCCGTTTACGTAGCGGGCCGTTACGAGCAGTACTTC. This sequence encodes CASSLAVYVAGRYEQYF.

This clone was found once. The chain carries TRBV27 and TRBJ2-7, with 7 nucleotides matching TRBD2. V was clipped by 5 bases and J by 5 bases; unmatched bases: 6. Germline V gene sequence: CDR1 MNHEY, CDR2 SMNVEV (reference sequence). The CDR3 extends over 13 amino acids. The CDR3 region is CASSSGGRDEQYF. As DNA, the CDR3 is TGTGCCAGCAGTAGTGGCGGGAGAGACGAGCAGTACTTC.

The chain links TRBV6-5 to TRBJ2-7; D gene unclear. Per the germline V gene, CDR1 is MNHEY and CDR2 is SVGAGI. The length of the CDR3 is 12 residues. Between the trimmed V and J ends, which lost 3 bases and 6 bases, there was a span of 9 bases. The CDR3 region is CASSYKNGEQYF. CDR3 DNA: TGTGCCAGCAGTTATAAAAACGGCGAGCAGTACTTC.

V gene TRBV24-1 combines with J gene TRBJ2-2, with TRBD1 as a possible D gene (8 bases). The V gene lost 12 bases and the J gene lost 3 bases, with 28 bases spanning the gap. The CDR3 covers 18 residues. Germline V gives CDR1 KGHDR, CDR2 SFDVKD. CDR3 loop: CASPAGGLGEGDTGELFF. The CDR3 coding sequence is TGTGCCTCCCCGGCAGGGGGCTTAGGGGAGGGTGACACCGGGGAGCTGTTTTTT.

CDR3 region: CATDPLAGEDEQYF. For the CDR3, the DNA is TGTGCCACAGACCCACTAGCGGGAGAGGACGAGCAGTACTTC. This chain joins TRBV2 and TRBJ2-7; the match to TRBD2 covers 11 bases. Germline V gives CDR1 SNHLY, CDR2 FYNNEI. With V trimmed by 10 bases and J by 5 bases, 10 bases remained unmatched. The CDR3 contains 14 residues.

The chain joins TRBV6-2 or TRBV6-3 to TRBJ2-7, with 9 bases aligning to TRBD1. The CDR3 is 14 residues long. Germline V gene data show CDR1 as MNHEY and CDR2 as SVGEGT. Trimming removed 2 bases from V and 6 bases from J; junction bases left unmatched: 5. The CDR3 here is CASSYRQGVVEQYF. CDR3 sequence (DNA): TGTGCCAGCAGTTACCGACAGGGGGTGGTCGAGCAGTACTTC.

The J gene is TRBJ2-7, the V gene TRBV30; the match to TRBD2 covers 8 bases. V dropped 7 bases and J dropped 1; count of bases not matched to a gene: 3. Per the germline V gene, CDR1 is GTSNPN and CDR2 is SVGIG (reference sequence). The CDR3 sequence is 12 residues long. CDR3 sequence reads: CASSGGSYEQYF. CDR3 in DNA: TGTGCCTCGAGCGGGGGTTCCTACGAGCAGTACTTC. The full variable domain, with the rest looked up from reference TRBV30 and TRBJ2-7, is SQTIHQWPATLVQPVGSPLSLECTVEGTSNPNLYWYRQAAGRGLQLLFYSVGIGQISSEVPQNLSASRPQDRQFILSSKKLLLSDSGFYLCASSGGSYEQYFGPGTRLTVT.

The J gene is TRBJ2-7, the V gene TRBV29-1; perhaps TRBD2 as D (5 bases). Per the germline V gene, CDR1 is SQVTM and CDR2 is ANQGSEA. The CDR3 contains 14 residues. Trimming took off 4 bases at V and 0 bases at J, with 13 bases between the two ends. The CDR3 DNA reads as TGCAGCGTTGTTGGACTCTCGAGCTCCTACGAGCAGTACTTC. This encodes CSVVGLSSSYEQYF.

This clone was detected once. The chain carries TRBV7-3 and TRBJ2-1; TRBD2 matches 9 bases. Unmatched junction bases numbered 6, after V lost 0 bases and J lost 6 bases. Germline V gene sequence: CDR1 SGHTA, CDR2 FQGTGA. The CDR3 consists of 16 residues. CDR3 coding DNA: TGTGCCAGCAGCTTAACTGGCGGGAGGGCAGGCAATGAGCAGTTCTTC. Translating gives CASSLTGGRAGNEQFF.

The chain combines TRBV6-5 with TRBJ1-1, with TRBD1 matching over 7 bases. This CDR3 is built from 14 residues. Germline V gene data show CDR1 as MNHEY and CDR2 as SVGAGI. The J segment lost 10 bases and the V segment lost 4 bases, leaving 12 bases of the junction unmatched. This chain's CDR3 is CASSFNRGPGGAFF. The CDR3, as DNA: TGTGCCAGCAGTTTTAACAGGGGCCCCGGCGGAGCTTTCTTT.